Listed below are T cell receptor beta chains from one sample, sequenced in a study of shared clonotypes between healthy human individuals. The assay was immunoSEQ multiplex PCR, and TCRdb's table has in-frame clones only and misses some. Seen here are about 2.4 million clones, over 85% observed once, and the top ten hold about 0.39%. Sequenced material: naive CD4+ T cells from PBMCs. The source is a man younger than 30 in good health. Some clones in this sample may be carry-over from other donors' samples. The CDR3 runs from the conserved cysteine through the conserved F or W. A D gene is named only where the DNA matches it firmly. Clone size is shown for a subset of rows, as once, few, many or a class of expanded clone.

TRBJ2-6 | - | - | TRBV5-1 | CASSPAAPGDVLTF | TGCGCCAGCAGTCCCGCGGCCCCAGGGGACGTCCTGACTTTC
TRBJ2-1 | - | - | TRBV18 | CASSPQLGAGYNEQFF | TGTGCCAGCTCACCGCAATTGGGGGCCGGCTACAATGAGCAGTTCTTC
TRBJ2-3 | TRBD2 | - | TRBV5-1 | CASSPGLAGGPGTDTQYF | TGCGCCAGCAGCCCGGGACTAGCGGGAGGGCCGGGAACAGATACGCAGTATTTT
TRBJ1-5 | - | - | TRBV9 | CASSVGGQFNQPQHF | TGTGCCAGCAGCGTAGGTGGACAGTTCAATCAGCCCCAGCATTTT
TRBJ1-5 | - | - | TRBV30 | CAWSGGREQPQHF | TGTGCCTGGAGTGGGGGAAGGGAACAGCCCCAGCATTTT
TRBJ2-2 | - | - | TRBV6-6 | CASSLLGGGGTGELFF | TGTGCCAGCAGCTTACTTGGGGGCGGCGGCACCGGGGAGCTGTTTTTT
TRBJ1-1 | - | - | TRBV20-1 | CSVKNTEAFF | TGCAGTGTAAAGAACACTGAAGCTTTCTTT
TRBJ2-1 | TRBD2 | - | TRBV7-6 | CASSPPARGSGSYNEQFF | TGTGCCAGCAGCCCACCGGCCCGCGGGAGCGGGTCCTACAATGAGCAGTTCTTC
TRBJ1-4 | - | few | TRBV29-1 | CSVEALMGEKLFF | TGCAGCGTTGAAGCGCTGATGGGGGAAAAACTGTTTTTT
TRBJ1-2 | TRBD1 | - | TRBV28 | CASREHAGTARNYGYTF | TGTGCCAGCAGGGAGCATGCCGGGACAGCACGCAACTATGGCTACACCTTC
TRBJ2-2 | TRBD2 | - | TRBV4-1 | CASSQRPRGLAGGPGNTGELFF | TGCGCCAGCAGCCAACGCCCTCGGGGACTAGCGGGAGGGCCAGGGAACACCGGGGAGCTGTTTTTT
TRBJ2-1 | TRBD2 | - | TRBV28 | CASSLSNVVWGTSGRNNEQFF | TGTGCCAGCAGTTTAAGCAATGTAGTTTGGGGGACTAGCGGGAGGAACAATGAGCAGTTCTTC
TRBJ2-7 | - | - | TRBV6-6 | CASTSGPSPHEQYF | TGTGCCAGCACCAGTGGGCCCAGCCCCCACGAGCAGTACTTC
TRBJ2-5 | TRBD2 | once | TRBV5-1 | CASSLGLAGAPQETQYF | TGCGCCAGCAGCTTGGGGTTAGCGGGGGCCCCCCAGGAGACCCAGTACTTC
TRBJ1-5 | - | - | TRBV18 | CASSRRDQPQHF | TGTGCCAGCTCACGGAGGGATCAGCCCCAGCATTTT
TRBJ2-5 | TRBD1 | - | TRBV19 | CASSRWTGQETQYF | TGTGCCAGTAGTCGATGGACAGGGCAAGAGACCCAGTACTTC
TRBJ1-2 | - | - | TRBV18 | CASSPMSDLGYTF | TGTGCCAGCTCACCGATGTCGGACCTGGGCTACACCTTC
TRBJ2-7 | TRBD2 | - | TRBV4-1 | CASSRTKGLIYEQYF | TGCGCCAGCAGCCGAACGAAGGGACTAATCTACGAGCAGTACTTC
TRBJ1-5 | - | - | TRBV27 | CASSPGDGNQPQHF | TGTGCCAGCAGCCCCGGGGACGGCAATCAGCCCCAGCATTTT
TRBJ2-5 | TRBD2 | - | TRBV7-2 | CASSFSAGGWETQYF | TGTGCCAGCAGCTTCTCAGCGGGAGGGTGGGAGACCCAGTACTTC
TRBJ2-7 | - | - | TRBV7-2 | CASSLAATVFTYEQYF | TGTGCCAGCAGCTTAGCGGCGACAGTTTTTACCTACGAGCAGTACTTC
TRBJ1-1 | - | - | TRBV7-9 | CASSLGGSGEAFF | TGTGCCAGCAGCTTGGGTGGCTCCGGTGAAGCTTTCTTT
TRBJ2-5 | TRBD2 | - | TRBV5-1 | CASTKALGGAQETQYF | TGCGCCAGCACCAAAGCCCTCGGGGGGGCGCAAGAGACCCAGTACTTC
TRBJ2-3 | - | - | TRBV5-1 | CASSTHSTDTQYF | TGCGCCAGCAGCACCCACAGCACAGATACGCAGTATTTT
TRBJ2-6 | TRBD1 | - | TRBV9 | CASSVTGQGISGANVLTF | TGTGCCAGCAGCGTAACGGGACAGGGAATCTCTGGGGCCAACGTCCTGACTTTC
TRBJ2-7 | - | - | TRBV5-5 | CASSLGPGNYEQYF | TGTGCCAGCAGCTTGGGTCCAGGAAACTACGAGCAGTACTTC
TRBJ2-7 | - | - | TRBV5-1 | CASSWDGSTYEQYF | TGCGCCAGCAGCTGGGACGGTTCCACCTACGAGCAGTACTTC
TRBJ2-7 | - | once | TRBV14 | CASSQYGIGYEQYF | TGTGCCAGCAGCCAATATGGGATTGGGTACGAGCAGTACTTC
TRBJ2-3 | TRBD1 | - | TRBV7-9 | CASSWTGATDTQYF | TGTGCCAGCAGCTGGACAGGGGCGACAGATACGCAGTATTTT
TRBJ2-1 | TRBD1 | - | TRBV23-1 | CASSQSEWDRGRISPSYNEQFF | TGCGCCAGCAGTCAATCGGAATGGGACAGGGGGCGCATATCTCCCTCCTACAATGAGCAGTTCTTC
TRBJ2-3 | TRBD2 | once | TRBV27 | CASSELAERDTQYF | TGTGCCAGCAGTGAACTAGCGGAGAGGGATACGCAGTATTTT
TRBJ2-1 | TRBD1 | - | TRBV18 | CASSPRTGDNRQYEQFF | TGTGCCAGCTCACCCAGGACAGGGGATAACCGACAGTATGAGCAGTTCTTC
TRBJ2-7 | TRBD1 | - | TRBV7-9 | CASSQWTLQGANEQYF | TGTGCCAGCAGCCAATGGACTTTGCAGGGGGCAAACGAGCAGTACTTC
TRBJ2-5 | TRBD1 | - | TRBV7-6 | CASSRPGQGAWETQYF | TGTGCCAGCAGCCGACCGGGACAGGGGGCTTGGGAGACCCAGTACTTC
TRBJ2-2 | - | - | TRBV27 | CASSPHIDSTGELFF | TGTGCCAGCAGTCCGCATATAGACTCCACCGGGGAGCTGTTTTTT
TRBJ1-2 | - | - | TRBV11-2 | CASSQEWPGPNYGYTF | TGTGCCAGCAGCCAAGAATGGCCAGGGCCTAACTATGGCTACACCTTC
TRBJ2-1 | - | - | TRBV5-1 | CASSPGQGWNEQFF | TGCGCCAGCAGCCCTGGCCAGGGATGGAATGAGCAGTTCTTC
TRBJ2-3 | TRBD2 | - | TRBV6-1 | CASSEGLIGRDTQYF | TGTGCCAGCAGTGAGGGACTAATCGGTAGAGATACGCAGTATTTT
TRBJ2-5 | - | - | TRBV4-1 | CASSESPFQETQYF | TGCGCCAGCAGCGAATCCCCTTTCCAAGAGACCCAGTACTTC
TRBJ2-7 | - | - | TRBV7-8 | CASSSRRSHEQYF | TGTGCCAGCAGCTCTCGGAGGTCCCACGAGCAGTACTTC
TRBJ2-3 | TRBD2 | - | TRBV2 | CAGLWREFTDTQYF | TGTGCCGGCCTGTGGCGGGAGTTCACAGATACGCAGTATTTT
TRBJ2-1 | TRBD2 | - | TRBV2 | CASTLEAGGSNEQFF | TGTGCCAGCACCTTGGAAGCGGGAGGCAGCAATGAGCAGTTCTTC
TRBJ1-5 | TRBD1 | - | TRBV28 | CASSRPDRAYNQPQHF | TGTGCCAGCAGCCGCCCGGACAGGGCTTACAATCAGCCCCAGCATTTT
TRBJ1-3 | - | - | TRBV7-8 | CASSLALGGSNTIYF | TGTGCCAGCAGCTTAGCGCTGGGAGGGTCCAACACCATATATTTT
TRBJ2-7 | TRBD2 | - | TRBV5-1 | CASSAGRTSGAYEQYF | TGCGCCAGCAGCGCCGGAAGGACTAGCGGAGCCTACGAGCAGTACTTC
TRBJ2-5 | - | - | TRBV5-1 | CASSLGDRPLEETQYF | TGCGCCAGCAGCTTGGGAGACAGGCCCCTAGAAGAGACCCAGTACTTC
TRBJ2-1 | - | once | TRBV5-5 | CASSSGGQYNEQFF | TGTGCCAGCAGCTCGGGAGGACAGTACAATGAGCAGTTCTTC
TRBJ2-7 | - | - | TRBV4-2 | CASSQVLGSSYEQYF | TGTGCCAGCAGCCAAGTGCTAGGGAGCTCCTACGAGCAGTACTTC
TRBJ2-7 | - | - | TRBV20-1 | CSASQGYEQYF | TGCAGTGCCAGCCAGGGCTACGAGCAGTACTTC
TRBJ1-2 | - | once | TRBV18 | CASSPTPGSGEVGGYTF | TGTGCCAGCTCACCGACGCCGGGCAGCGGAGAAGTTGGGGGCTACACCTTC
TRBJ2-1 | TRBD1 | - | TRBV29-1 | CSAGGQYNEQFF | TGCAGCGCAGGGGGACAGTACAATGAGCAGTTCTTC
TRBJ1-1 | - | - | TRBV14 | CASSRPTLSREGEAFF | TGTGCCAGCAGCCGACCGACCTTATCTCGGGAGGGTGAAGCTTTCTTT
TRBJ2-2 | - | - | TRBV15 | CATSRVTGYTGELFF | TGTGCCACCAGCAGGGTTACAGGGTACACCGGGGAGCTGTTTTTT
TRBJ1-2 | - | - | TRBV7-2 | CASSLGTYGYTF | TGTGCCAGCAGCTTAGGAACATATGGCTACACCTTC